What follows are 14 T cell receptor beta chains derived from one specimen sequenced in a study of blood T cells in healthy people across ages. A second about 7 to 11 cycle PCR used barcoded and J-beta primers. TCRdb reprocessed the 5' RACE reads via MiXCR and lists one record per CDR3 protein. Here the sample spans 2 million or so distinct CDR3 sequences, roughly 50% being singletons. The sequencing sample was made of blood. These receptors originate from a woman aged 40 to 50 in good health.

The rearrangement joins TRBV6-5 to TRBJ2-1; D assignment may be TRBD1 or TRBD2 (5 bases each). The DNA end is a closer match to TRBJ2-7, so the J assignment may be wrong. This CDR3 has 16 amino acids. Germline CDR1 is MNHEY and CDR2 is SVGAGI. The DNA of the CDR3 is TGTGCCAGCACCCAGTTAGAGGGGACCTCCTACAATGAGCAGTACTTC. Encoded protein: CASTQLEGTSYNEQYF.

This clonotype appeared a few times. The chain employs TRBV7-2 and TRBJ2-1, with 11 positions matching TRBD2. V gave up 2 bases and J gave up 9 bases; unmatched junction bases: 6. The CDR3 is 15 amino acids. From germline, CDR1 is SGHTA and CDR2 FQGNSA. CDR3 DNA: TGTGCCAGCAGCTTACTAGCGGGGGGTTTAGTTGAGCAGTTCTTC. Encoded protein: CASSLLAGGLVEQFF.

CDR3 sequence: CAIPKGPVVGKNIQYF. The CDR3 DNA reads TGTGCCATCCCGAAGGGGCCGGTAGTGGGCAAAAACATTCAGTACTTC. The chain employs TRBV2 and TRBJ2-4; tentatively, D is TRBD1 (5 bases). The CDR3 covers 16 residues. Germline values: CDR1 SNHLY, CDR2 FYNNEI. V lost 10 bases, J lost 3 bases, and 22 bases lay in between.

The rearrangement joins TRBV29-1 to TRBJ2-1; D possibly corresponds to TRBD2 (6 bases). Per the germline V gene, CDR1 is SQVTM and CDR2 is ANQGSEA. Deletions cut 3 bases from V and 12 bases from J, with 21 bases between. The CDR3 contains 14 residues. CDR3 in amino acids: CSVDRKPGERVQFF. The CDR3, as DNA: TGCAGCGTTGACCGCAAACCGGGGGAACGTGTGCAGTTCTTC.

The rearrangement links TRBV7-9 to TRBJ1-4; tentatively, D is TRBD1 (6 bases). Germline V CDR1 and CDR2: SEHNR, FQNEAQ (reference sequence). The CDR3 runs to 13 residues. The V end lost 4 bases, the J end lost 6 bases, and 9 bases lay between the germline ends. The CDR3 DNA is TGTGCCAGCAGCTCCGGGACATATGAAAAACTGTTTTTT. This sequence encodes CASSSGTYEKLFF.

The CDR3, as DNA: TGTGCCAGCCGGGAAGACAAAGAGACCCAGTACTTC. It yields the protein CASREDKETQYF. This chain links TRBV6-5 with TRBJ2-7; weak D call: TRBD2 (5 bases). TRBJ2-5 matches the DNA end more closely, so the J call is doubtful. Germline V CDR1 and CDR2: MNHEY, SVGAGI. The CDR3 spans 12 residues.

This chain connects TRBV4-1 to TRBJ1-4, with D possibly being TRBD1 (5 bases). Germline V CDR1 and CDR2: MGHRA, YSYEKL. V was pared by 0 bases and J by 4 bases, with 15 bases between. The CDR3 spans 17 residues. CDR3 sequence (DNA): TGCGCCAGCAGCCAAGATCAGGGAGGGACGGTTAATGAAAAACTGTTTTTT. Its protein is CASSQDQGGTVNEKLFF.

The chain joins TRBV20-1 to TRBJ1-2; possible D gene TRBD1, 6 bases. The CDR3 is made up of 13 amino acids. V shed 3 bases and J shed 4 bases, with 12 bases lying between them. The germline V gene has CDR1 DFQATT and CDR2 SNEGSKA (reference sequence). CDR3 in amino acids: CSASPDRFYGYTF. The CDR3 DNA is TGCAGTGCTAGCCCGGACAGATTCTATGGCTACACCTTC.

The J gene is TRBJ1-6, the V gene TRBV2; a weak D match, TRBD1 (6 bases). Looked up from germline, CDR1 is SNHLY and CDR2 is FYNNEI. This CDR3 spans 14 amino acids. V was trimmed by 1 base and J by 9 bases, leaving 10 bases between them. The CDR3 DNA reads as TGTGCCAGCAGTGAAGTGGGGGCCGGTTCACCCCTCCACTTT. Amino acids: CASSEVGAGSPLHF. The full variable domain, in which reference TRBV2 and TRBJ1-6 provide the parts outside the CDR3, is EPEVTQTPSHQVTQMGQEVILRCVPISNHLYFYWYRQILGQKVEFLVSFYNNEISEKSEIFDDQFSVERPDGSNFTLKIRSTKLEDSAMYFCASSEVGAGSPLHFGNGTRLTVT.

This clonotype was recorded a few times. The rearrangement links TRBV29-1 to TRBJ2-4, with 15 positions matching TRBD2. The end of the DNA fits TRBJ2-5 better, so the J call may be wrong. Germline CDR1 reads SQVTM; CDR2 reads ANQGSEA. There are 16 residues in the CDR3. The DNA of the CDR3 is TGCAGCGTTCAAAAGGGACTAGCGGGGGGTGAAGAGACCCAGTACTTC. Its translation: CSVQKGLAGGEETQYF.

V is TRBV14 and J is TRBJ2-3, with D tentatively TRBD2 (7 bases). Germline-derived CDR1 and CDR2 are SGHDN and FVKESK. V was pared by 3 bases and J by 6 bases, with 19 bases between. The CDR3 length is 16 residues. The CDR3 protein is CASSQRGRWWTDTQYF. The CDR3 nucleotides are TGTGCCAGCAGCCAGCGGGGGCGGTGGTGGACGGATACGCAGTATTTT.

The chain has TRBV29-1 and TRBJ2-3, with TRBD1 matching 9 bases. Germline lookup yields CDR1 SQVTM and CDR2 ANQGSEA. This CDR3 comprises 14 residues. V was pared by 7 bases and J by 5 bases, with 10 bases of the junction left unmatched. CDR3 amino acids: CSGLTGGSGDTQYF. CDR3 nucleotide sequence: TGCAGCGGACTTACAGGGGGCTCGGGAGATACGCAGTATTTT.

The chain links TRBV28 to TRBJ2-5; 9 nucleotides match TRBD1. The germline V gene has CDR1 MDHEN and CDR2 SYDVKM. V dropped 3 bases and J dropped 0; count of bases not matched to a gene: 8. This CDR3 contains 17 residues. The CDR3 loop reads CASSFGTGSTYQETQYF. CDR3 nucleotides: TGTGCCAGCAGTTTTGGGACAGGGTCCACGTACCAAGAGACCCAGTACTTC. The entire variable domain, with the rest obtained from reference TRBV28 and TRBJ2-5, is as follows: DVKVTQSSRYLVKRTGEKVFLECVQDMDHENMFWYRQDPGLGLRLIYFSYDVKMKEKGDIPEGYSVSREKKERFSLILESASTNQTSMYLCASSFGTGSTYQETQYFGPGTRLLVL.

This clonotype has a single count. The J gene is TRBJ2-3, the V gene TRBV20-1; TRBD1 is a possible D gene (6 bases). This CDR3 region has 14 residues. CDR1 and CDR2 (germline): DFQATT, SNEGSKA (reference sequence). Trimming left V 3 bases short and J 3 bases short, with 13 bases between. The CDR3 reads CSASWRRGTDTQYF. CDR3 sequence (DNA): TGCAGTGCTAGTTGGCGAAGGGGGACAGATACGCAGTATTTT.